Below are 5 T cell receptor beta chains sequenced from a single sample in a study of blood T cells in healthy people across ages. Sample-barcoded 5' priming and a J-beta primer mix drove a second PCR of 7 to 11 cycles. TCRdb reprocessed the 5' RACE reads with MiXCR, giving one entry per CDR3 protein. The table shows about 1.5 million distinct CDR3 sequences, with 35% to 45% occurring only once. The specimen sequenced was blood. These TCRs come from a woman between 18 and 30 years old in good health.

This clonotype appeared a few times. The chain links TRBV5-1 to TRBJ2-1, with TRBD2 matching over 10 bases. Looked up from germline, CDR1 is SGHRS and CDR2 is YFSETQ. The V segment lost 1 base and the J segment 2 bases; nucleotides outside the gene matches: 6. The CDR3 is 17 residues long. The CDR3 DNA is TGCGCCAGCAGCTTGTTAGCGGGGGGTTTACCCTACAATGAGCAGTTCTTC. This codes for CASSLLAGGLPYNEQFF.

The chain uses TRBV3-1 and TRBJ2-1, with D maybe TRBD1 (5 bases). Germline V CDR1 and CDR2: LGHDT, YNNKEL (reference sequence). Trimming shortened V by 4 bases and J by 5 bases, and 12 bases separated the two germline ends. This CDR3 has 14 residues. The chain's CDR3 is CASSLQGYDNEQFF. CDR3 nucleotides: TGTGCCAGCAGCCTCCAGGGTTACGACAATGAGCAGTTCTTC.

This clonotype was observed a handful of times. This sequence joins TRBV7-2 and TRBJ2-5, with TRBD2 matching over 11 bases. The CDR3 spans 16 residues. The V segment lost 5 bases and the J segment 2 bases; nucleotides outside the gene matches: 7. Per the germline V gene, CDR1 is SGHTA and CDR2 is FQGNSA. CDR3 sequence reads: CASSASLAGGQETQYF. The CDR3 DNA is TGTGCCAGCAGCGCCTCGCTAGCGGGGGGACAAGAGACCCAGTACTTC.

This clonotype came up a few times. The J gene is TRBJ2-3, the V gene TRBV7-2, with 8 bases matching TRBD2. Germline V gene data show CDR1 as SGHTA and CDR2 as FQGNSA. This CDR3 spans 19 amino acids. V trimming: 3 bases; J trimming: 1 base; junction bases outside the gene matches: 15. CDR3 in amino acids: CASSFGWGSGRGGTDTQYF. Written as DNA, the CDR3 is TGTGCCAGCAGCTTTGGGTGGGGGAGCGGGAGAGGGGGCACAGATACGCAGTATTTT.

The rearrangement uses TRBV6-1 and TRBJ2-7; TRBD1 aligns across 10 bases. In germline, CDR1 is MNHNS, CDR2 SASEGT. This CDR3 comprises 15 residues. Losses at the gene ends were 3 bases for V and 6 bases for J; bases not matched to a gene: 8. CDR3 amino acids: CASSDEGQGTFEQYF. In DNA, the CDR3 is TGTGCCAGCAGTGACGAGGGACAGGGGACTTTCGAGCAGTACTTC.